The T cell receptor (beta chain) described here comes from a study of identifying expanded T cells in peripheral blood. Germline assignment: CDR1 MNHEY and CDR2 SMNVEV (reference sequence). This CDR3 spans 13 amino acids. The ends were cut back, 6 bases at V and 2 bases at J, with 10 bases in the middle. For this clone: Antigen: not known.

Collection occurred without any documented infections or immune events in donors. TCRdb's copy holds only in-frame clones and misses some; the assay was immunoSEQ multiplex PCR. The table includes around 85,000 clones, about 91% detected once. Study-level findings and limits: Over approximately two and four weeks, about 15 and 18 clones changed, versus roughly 1.1 between replicates.

Source material: blood. The TCR was taken from a person between 18 and 75 years old in good health. V gene TRBV27 combines with J gene TRBJ2-5, with D perhaps matching TRBD1 (6 bases). This CDR3 is CASRPDSQETQYF. In DNA form, the CDR3 reads TGTGCCAGCAGACCGGACAGTCAAGAGACCCAGTACTTC.